This is a list of T cell receptor beta chains from one sample in a study of T cells after yellow fever vaccination. A single record per CDR3 protein comes from TCRdb applying MiXCR to the 5' RACE reads. The table shows more than 95,000 distinct CDR3 sequences, with around 7.4% occurring only once. Sequenced material: CD4+ T cells sorted from PBMCs, taken 10 days after the first yellow fever vaccination. These receptors all stem from a young man who received the YFV17D yellow fever vaccine. Both conserved end residues are part of each CDR3. The order of the fields is J gene, clone size, V gene, D gene, CDR3 DNA, CDR3 protein. A D gene is named only where the DNA matches it firmly. Clone size is shown for a subset of rows, as once, few, many or a class of expanded clone.

TRBJ2-5 many TRBV4-3 TRBD1 TGCGCCAGCAGCCAAGGCAACAGGGGAGAGACCCAGTACTTC CASSQGNRGETQYF
TRBJ2-1 many TRBV19 - TGTGCTACGACAGGCTACTCCTACAATGAGCAGTTCTTC CATTGYSYNEQFF
TRBJ1-1 many TRBV5-1 - TGCGCCAGCAGCTTGAACGGTGCGAACACTGAAGCTTTCTTT CASSLNGANTEAFF
TRBJ1-1 few TRBV5-1 TRBD1 TGCGCCAGCAGCTTGTGGGGACAGGGCCACACTGAAGCTTTCTTT CASSLWGQGHTEAFF
TRBJ1-1 few TRBV7-3 TRBD1 TGTGCCAGCAGCTTGGGACAGGGCTTTCGGGAAGCTTTCTTT CASSLGQGFREAFF
TRBJ1-5 many TRBV5-1 - TGCGCCAGCAGCTTGGGGACGGGTGGCCAGCCCCAGCATTTT CASSLGTGGQPQHF
TRBJ1-5 many TRBV20-1 - TGCAGTGCTACCGAGTCGGCAGATCAGCCCCAGCATTTT CSATESADQPQHF
TRBJ2-2 many TRBV7-2 - TGTGCCAGCAGCCAGCTAGGGTACGGAGGGAAGAACACCGGGGAGCTGTTTTTT CASSQLGYGGKNTGELFF
TRBJ2-2 many TRBV9 TRBD1 TGTGCCAGCAGCGTAGGGGGGACAGGAAACACCGGGGAGCTGTTTTTT CASSVGGTGNTGELFF
TRBJ1-5 many TRBV5-1 - TGCGCCAGCAGCTTGGGCGGGGTCGGTCAGCCCCAGCATTTT CASSLGGVGQPQHF
TRBJ1-2 many TRBV20-1 - TGCAGTGCGACGGGGCAGGTCATGAACTATGGCTACACCTTC CSATGQVMNYGYTF
TRBJ2-5 - TRBV28 - TGTGCCAGCAGTTTATCGTCCGGCTTGGAAAAGACCCAGTACTTC CASSLSSGLEKTQYF
TRBJ2-3 many TRBV20-1 - TGCAGTGCTATTAATGGGGCCAAGGGAGATACGCAGTATTTT CSAINGAKGDTQYF
TRBJ1-2 many TRBV29-1 TRBD1 TGCAGCGAGGGACAGGAGGGTGGCTACACCTTC CSEGQEGGYTF
TRBJ2-1 - TRBV12-3/TRBV12-4 TRBD1 TGTGCCTGCAACGCCGGGACAGGGGGGGTTCTTTGGTACAATGAGCAGTTCTTC CACNAGTGGVLWYNEQFF
TRBJ2-3 many TRBV20-1 TRBD2 TGCAGTGCCCGAGGACTAGCGGGGGCCAGCACAGATACGCAGTATTTT CSARGLAGASTDTQYF
TRBJ2-6 many TRBV28 - TGTGCCAGCAGGTCCTCTGGGGCCAACGTCCTGACTTTC CASRSSGANVLTF
TRBJ1-2 many TRBV7-9 TRBD1 TGTGCCAGCAGCTACAGACAGGGGACAACTAGCTATGGCTACACCTTC CASSYRQGTTSYGYTF
TRBJ1-6 - TRBV20-1 - TGCAGTGCTAGCAAGGACTCCCATGCGGAAAATTCACCCCTCCACTTT CSASKDSHAENSPLHF
TRBJ2-1 many TRBV27 - TGTGCCAGCAGTCGACGAAATCTCAGTTACTACAATGAGCAGTTCTTC CASSRRNLSYYNEQFF
TRBJ2-2 many TRBV16 TRBD1 TGTGCCAGCAGCGCAGGACAGGGGAACGCCGGGGAGCTGTTTTTT CASSAGQGNAGELFF
TRBJ1-2 many TRBV12-3/TRBV12-4 - TGTGCCAGCAGTCTCAGGGGATCGAGGGGCTACACCTTC CASSLRGSRGYTF
TRBJ1-3 many TRBV7-9 TRBD1 TGTGCCAGCAGTTCCCTGGGGACAGGGGCTGGAAACACCATATATTTT CASSSLGTGAGNTIYF
TRBJ2-1 many TRBV7-2 - TGTGCCAGCAGCTTGGCTTTTAGCTCCTACAATGAGCAGTTCTTC CASSLAFSSYNEQFF
TRBJ2-1 many TRBV20-1 TRBD1 TGCAGTGTGGACAGGGGGCATGAGCAGTTCTTC CSVDRGHEQFF
TRBJ1-3 many TRBV7-2 - TGTGCCAGCAGCCAGGGGCCCGGCGGGAACACCATATATTTT CASSQGPGGNTIYF
TRBJ1-2 few TRBV6-2/TRBV6-3 - TGTGCCAGCAGCCTAAGTACTAACTATGGCTACACCTTC CASSLSTNYGYTF
TRBJ2-5 many TRBV6-1 - TGTGCCAGCAGCGTACAGAACCTCCAAGAGACCCAGTACTTC CASSVQNLQETQYF